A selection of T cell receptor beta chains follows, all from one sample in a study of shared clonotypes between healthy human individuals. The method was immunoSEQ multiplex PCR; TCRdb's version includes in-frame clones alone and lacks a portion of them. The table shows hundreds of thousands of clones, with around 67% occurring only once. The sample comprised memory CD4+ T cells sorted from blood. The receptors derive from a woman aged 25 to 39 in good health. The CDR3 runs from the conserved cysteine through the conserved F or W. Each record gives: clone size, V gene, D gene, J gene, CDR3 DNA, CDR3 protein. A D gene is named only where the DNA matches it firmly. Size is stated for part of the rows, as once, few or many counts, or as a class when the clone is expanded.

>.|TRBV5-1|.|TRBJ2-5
TGCGCCAGCAGCTTGTCGTTAGGGCAAGAGACCCAGTACTTC
CASSLSLGQETQYF
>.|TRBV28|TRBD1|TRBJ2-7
TGTGCCAGCAGTCAACAGGGGCTGGAGCAGTACTTC
CASSQQGLEQYF
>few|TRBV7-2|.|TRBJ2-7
TGTGCCAGCAGCTTAGAGGGTACGTCTGTCCACGAGCAGTACTTC
CASSLEGTSVHEQYF
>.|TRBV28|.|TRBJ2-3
TGTGCCAGCAGGCGCTACAGAGGATCTAGCACAGATACGCAGTATTTT
CASRRYRGSSTDTQYF
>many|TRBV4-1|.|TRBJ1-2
TGCGCCAGCAGCCAAGGACCGGAGACCTATGGCTACACCTTC
CASSQGPETYGYTF
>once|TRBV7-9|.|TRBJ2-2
TGTGCCAGCAGCTTAGATGCTAGGAATACCGGGGAGCTGTTTTTT
CASSLDARNTGELFF
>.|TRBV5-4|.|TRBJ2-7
TGTGCCAGCAGCCCGGGGGGCCTATCTGGCGAGCAGTACTTC
CASSPGGLSGEQYF
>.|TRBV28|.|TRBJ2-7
TGTGCCAGCAGTTTTTTCGGGGCCATCTCCTACGAGCAGTACTTC
CASSFFGAISYEQYF
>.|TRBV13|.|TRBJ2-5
TGTGCCAGCAGCCCCTCGACCGACCCAAGGGCCCCCTGGAAGACCCAGTACTTC
CASSPSTDPRAPWKTQYF
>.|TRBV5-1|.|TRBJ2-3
TGCGCCAGCAAGGGCAGCGTCACTAGCACAGATACGCAGTATTTT
CASKGSVTSTDTQYF
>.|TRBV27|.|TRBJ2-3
TGTGCCAGCAGACCGACTAGAAGGGCGGATACGCAGTATTTT
CASRPTRRADTQYF
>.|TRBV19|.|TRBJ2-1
TGTGCCAGTAGTATACAGGGAAATTCAAATGAGCAGTTCTTC
CASSIQGNSNEQFF
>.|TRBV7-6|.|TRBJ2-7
TGTGCCAGCAGTGAAGGACTACCCCCTAGGGAGCAGTACTTC
CASSEGLPPREQYF
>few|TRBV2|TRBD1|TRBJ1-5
TGTGCCAGCAGTGCCCCCGGGGGGACAGGGAATAGCAATCAGCCCCAGCATTTT
CASSAPGGTGNSNQPQHF
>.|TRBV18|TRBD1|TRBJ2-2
TGTGCCAGCTCACCGAACAGGGGGCCGAACACCGGGGAGCTGTTTTTT
CASSPNRGPNTGELFF
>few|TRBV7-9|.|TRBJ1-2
TGTGCCAGCAGCTACTCGACAGTGAACTATGGCTACACCTTC
CASSYSTVNYGYTF
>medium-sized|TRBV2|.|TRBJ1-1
TGTGCCAGCAGCCCGACTGGGGGGGAGAACACTGAAGCTTTCTTT
CASSPTGGENTEAFF
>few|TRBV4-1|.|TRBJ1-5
TGCGCCAGCAGCTTCGGGGGCGGTCAGCCCCAGCATTTT
CASSFGGGQPQHF
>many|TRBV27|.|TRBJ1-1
TGTGCCAGCAGTTTAGGGCGGGGGCGAGGAAACACTGAAGCTTTCTTT
CASSLGRGRGNTEAFF
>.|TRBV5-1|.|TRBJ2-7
TGCGCCAGCAGCCTGGTGGGAGACTACGAGCAGTACTTC
CASSLVGDYEQYF
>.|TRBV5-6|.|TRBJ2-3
TGTGCCAGCACCTTGAATCCAGGAACAGATACGCAGTATTTT
CASTLNPGTDTQYF
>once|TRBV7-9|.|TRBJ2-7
TGTGCCAGCAGCTTGGAGGGAGGCCTTTTCGAGCAGTACTTC
CASSLEGGLFEQYF
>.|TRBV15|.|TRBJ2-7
TGTGCCACCAGCAGAAGCTCGGGGCGCGAGCAGTACTTC
CATSRSSGREQYF
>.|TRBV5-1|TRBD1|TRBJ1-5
TGCGCCAGCAGCCCCACGACAGGGCAGAGCAATCAGCCCCAGCATTTT
CASSPTTGQSNQPQHF
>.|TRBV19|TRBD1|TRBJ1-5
TGTGCCAGTAGTACGAGAGATGGGACAGGGAATCAGCCCCAGCATTTT
CASSTRDGTGNQPQHF
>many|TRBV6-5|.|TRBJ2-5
TGTGCCAGCAGGGAGGGGGCCAGGGAGACCCAGTACTTC
CASREGARETQYF
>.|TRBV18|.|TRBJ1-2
TGTGCCAGCTCATCCTTTTCTTCAGGAAACGCCTATGGCTACACCTTC
CASSSFSSGNAYGYTF
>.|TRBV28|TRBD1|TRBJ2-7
TGTGCCAGCAGTGCCACGGGACAGGGGGCCAGCGAGCAGTACTTC
CASSATGQGASEQYF
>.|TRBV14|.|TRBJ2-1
TGTGCCAGCAGCCAGTACAATGAGCAGTTCTTC
CASSQYNEQFF